This T cell receptor beta chain was captured by sequencing in a study of Graves' ophthalmopathy and Graves' hyperthyroidism. Whole-study context: Where ophthalmopathy was absent within 18 months of follow-up, hyperthyroidism was stable. Study findings and constraints: Blood also held most thyroid clonotypes expanded above 0.001 frequency. With roughly 65% sensitivity and approximately 72% specificity, the model predicted ophthalmopathy progression.

Deletions cut 8 bases from V and 2 bases from J, with 9 bases between. The CDR3 length is 12 residues. In germline, CDR1 is MNHEY, CDR2 SVGAGI. Transcripts of RNA were the source for amplifying TCR beta CDR3 regions. First-round RT-PCR relied on HTBI primers, and a second-round multiplex PCR came next. MiXCR, applied by TCRdb to the multiplex PCR reads, yields one record per CDR3 protein. This sample has about 1.1 million distinct CDR3 sequences, with roughly two fifths found just once. There are many counts of this clonotype. Its target is unknown. Input material: peripheral blood or thyroid tissue (not recorded which). This receptor was taken from an adult man with Graves' hyperthyroidism. The chain has TRBV6-5 and TRBJ1-2; no reliable D call. The CDR3 bases are TGTGCCAGCGTTAACTCGAACTATGGCTACACCTTC. Amino acids: CASVNSNYGYTF.